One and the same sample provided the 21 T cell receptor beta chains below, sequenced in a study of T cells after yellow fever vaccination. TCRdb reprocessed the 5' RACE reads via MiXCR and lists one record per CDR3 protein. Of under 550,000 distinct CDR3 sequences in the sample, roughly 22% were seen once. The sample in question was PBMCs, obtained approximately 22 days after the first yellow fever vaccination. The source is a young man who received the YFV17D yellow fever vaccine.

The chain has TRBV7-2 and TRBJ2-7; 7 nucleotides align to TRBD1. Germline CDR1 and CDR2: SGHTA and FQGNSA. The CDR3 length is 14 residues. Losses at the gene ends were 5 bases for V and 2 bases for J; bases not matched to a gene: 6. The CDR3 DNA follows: TGTGCCAGCAGCATACGACAGGGACCCTACGAGCAGTACGTC. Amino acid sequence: CASSIRQGPYEQYV.

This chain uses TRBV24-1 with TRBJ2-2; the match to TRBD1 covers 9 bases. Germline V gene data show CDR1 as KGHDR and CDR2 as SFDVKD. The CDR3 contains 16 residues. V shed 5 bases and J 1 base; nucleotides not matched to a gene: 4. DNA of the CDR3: TGTGCCACCAGTGGGGGGACAGGGAAGAACACCGGGGAGCTGTTTTTT. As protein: CATSGGTGKNTGELFF.

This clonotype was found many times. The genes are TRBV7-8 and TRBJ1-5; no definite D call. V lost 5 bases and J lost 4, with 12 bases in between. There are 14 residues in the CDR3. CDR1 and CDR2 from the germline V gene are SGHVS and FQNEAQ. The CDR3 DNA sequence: TGTGCCAGCAGCACCCGGGCCTCTAATCAGCCCCAGCATTTT. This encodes CASSTRASNQPQHF.

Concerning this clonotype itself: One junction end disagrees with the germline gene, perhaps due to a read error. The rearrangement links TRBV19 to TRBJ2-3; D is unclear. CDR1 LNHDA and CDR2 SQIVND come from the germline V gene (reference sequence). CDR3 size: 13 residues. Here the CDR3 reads CASSASSTDTQYF. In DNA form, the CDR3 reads TGTGCCAGCAGTGCGTCCAGCACGGATACGCAGTATTTT.

The CDR3 here is CASSPMGIGTDTQYF. The CDR3 DNA is TGTGCCAGCAGCCCGATGGGGATCGGGACAGATACGCAGTATTTT. The chain employs TRBV7-9 and TRBJ2-3, with D unresolved. The germline V and J ends were trimmed by 5 bases and 3 bases, with 15 bases remaining between them. The CDR3 is made up of 15 amino acids. Germline V CDR1 and CDR2: SEHNR, FQNEAQ (reference sequence).

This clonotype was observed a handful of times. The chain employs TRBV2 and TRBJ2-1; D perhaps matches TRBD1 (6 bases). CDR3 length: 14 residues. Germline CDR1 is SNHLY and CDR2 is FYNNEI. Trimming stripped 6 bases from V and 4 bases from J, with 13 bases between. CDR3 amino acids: CASRRQEAYNEQFF. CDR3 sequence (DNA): TGTGCCAGCAGGCGACAGGAAGCATACAATGAGCAGTTCTTC.

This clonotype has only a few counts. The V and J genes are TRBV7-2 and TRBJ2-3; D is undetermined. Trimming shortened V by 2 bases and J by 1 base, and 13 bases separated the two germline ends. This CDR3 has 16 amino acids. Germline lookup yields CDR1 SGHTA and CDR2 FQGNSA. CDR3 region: CASSLIVGQGTDTQYF. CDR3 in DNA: TGTGCCAGCAGCTTAATTGTTGGTCAGGGCACAGATACGCAGTATTTT.

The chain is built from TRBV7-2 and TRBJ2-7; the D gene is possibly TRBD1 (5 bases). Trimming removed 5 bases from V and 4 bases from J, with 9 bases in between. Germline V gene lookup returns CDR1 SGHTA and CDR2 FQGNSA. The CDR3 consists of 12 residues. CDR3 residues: CASSPTDYEQYV. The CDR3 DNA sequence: TGTGCCAGCAGCCCGACAGATTACGAGCAGTACGTC.

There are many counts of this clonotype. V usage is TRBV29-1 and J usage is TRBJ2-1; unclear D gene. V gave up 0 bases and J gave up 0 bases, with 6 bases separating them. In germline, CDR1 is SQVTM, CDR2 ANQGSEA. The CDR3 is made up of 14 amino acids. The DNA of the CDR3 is TGCAGCGTTGAAGATGTAAGCTCCTACAATGAGCAGTTCTTC. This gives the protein CSVEDVSSYNEQFF.

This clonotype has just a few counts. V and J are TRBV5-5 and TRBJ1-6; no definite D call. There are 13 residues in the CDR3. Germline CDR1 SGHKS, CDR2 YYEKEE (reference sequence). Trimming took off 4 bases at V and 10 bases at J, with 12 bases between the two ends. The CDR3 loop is CASSAADRSPLHF. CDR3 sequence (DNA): TGTGCCAGCAGCGCCGCCGATAGGTCACCCCTCCACTTT.

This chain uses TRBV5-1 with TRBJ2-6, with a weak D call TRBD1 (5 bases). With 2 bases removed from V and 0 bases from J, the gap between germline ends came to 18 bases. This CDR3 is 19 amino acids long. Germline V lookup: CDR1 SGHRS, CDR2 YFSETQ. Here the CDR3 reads CASSFPRGTVPSGANVLTF. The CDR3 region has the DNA TGCGCCAGCAGCTTCCCAAGGGGTACCGTACCCTCTGGGGCCAACGTCCTGACTTTC.

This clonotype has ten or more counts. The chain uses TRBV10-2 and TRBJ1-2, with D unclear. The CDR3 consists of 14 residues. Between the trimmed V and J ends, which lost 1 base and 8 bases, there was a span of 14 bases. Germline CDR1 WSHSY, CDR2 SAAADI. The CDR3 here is CASSEWKVPQGYTF. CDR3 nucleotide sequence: TGCGCCAGCAGTGAGTGGAAAGTCCCACAGGGCTACACCTTC.

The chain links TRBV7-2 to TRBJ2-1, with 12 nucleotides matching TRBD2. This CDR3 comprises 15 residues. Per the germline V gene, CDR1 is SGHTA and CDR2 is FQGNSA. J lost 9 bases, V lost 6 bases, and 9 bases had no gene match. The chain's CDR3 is CASSSGTSGLIEQFF. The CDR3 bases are TGTGCCAGCAGTAGCGGGACTAGCGGGCTTATTGAGCAGTTCTTC.

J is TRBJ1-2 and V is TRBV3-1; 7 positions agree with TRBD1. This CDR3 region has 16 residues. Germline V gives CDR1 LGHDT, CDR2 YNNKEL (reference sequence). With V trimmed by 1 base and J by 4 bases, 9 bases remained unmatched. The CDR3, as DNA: TGTGCCAGCAGCCAAGGCTCAGGGGGGCATGGCTATGGCTACACCTTC. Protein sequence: CASSQGSGGHGYGYTF.

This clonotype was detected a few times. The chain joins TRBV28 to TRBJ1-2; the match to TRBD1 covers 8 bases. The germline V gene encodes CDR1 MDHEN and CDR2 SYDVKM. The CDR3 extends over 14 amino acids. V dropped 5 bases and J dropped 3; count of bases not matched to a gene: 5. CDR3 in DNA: TGTGCCAGCAGTACAGGGGGTTTGGACTATGGCTACACCTTC. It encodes CASSTGGLDYGYTF.

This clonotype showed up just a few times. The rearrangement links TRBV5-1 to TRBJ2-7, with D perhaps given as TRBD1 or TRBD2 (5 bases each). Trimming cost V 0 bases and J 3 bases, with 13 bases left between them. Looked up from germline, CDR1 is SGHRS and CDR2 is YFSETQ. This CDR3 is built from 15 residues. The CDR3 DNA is TGCGCCAGCAGCTTGGGACGGGACGGGATCTACGAGCAGTACTTC. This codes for CASSLGRDGIYEQYF.

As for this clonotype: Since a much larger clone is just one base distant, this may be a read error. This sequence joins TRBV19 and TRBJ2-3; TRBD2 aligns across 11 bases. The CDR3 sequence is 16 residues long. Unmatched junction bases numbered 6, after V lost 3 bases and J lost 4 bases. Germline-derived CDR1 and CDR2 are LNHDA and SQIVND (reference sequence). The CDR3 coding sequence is TGTGCCAGTAGTATTGCCGGGACTAGCGGCCCAGATACGCAGTATTTT. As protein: CASSIAGTSGPDTQYF.

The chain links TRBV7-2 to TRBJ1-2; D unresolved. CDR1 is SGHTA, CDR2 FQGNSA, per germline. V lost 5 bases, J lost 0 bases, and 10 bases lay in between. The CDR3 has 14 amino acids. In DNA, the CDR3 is TGTGCCAGCAGCCGAACTACAGCTAACTATGGCTACACCTTC. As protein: CASSRTTANYGYTF.

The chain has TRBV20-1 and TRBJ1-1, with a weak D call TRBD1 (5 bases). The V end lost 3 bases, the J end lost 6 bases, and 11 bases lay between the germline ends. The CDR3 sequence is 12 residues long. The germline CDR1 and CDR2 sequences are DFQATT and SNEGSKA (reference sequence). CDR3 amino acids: CSARGGVSEAFF. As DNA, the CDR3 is TGCAGTGCTAGGGGAGGGGTCTCTGAAGCTTTCTTT.

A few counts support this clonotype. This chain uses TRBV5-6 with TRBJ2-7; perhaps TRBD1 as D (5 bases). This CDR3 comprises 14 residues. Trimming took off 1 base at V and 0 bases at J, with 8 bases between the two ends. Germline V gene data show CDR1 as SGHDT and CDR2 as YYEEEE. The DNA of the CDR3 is TGTGCCAGCAGCTTGCTCCAGGGCTCCTACGAGCAGTACGTC. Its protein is CASSLLQGSYEQYV.

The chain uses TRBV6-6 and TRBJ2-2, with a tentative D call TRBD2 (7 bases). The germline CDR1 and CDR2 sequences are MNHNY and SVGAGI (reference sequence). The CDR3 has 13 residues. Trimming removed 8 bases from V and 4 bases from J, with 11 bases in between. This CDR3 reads CASLRGGTGELFF. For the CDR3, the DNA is TGTGCCAGCCTAAGGGGGGGCACCGGGGAGCTGTTTTTT.